This TCR beta chain stems from a study of PD-1 blockade in classical Hodgkin lymphoma (dated by TCRdb to 2020 to 2022). About the study as a whole: Nivolumab dosing was 3 mg/kg intravenously every 2 weeks, continuing until either disease progression or unacceptable toxicity. The study used CyTOF and TCR beta sequencing to define a peripheral blood immune signature of response to PD-1 blockade in classical Hodgkin lymphoma. Overall results and qualifications from the work: Patients starting nivolumab less than 1 year after ASCT had lower diversity and were excluded from later analyses to avoid confounding by immune reconstitution. By C4D1, a significant rise was seen in CD4+ TCR diversity but not in CD8+ TCR diversity (p=0.0027 vs p=0.16), and the rise was most apparent among complete responders (p=0.02). Among trial patients, those achieving complete response had baseline diversity similar to that of newly diagnosed patients, while diversity was significantly lower in partial responders and progressors. Baseline TCR diversity was reported to be lower in newly diagnosed patients than in healthy donors and to be lower still in relapsed/refractory patients. The study covered only a single clinical trial cohort, and the causes of the repertoire differences, possibly disease activity or prior therapy, were still not defined.

Between the V and J ends, shortened by 7 bases and 4 bases respectively, the junction contains 10 bases. From its cysteine to its phenylalanine, the CDR3 spans 13 amino acids. CDR3 DNA is the only sequence kept; it has 39 bases, read in frame from the first base. Reading the germline V gene gives CDR1 ENHRY and CDR2 SYGVKD. The label giving this sample's time point can be read as: cycle 1 day 1 (C1D1), immediately before nivolumab initiation. Relapse after autologous stem cell transplantation had occurred in all trial patients, and cohorts A, B and C were distinguished by prior brentuximab vedotin exposure. The trial cohort comprised roughly 50 patients with relapsed/refractory classical Hodgkin lymphoma whose best overall responses were complete response, partial response or progressive disease. Single-agent nivolumab was administered to trial patients in the multi-cohort phase II CheckMate 205 trial. Best overall response was determined by an independent review committee according to the 2007 International Working Group response criteria. Trial PBMCs were collected immediately before nivolumab initiation (C1D1) and during therapy at cycle 2 day 1 and cycle 4 day 1. Peripheral blood was collected in 8 mL Vacutainer Cell Preparation Tubes, from which PBMCs were isolated by centrifugation and then cryopreserved.

This clone has a single count. Which antigen it targets is not known. No quality values exist for individual bases; no much larger clone is one base distant. The Qiagen DNeasy kit was used to extract genomic DNA both from unsorted PBMCs and from the negatively selected CD4+ and CD8+ fractions. TCR beta CDR3 regions were subjected to amplification by immunoSEQ multiplex PCR with primers that anneal to V and J segments. A synthetic immune receptor repertoire was used to minimize amplification bias, and any remaining bias was removed computationally after sequencing. The original pipeline was this. Repertoire diversity was quantified as the Shannon entropy index using custom Python scripts. The unsorted, CD4+ and CD8+ repertoires were each analyzed separately, with the exception of combined analyses, where CD4+ and CD8+ sequences were merged in silico. A clone was considered expanded if an increase in frequency of at least 2-fold after treatment relative to C1D1 was found, and a pseudocount of 0.5 was applied to clones undetected at baseline. Singleton clones were defined as clones with 0 or 1 copy at C1D1, and non-singleton clones were defined as clones with 2 or more copies. Clones expanded in unsorted samples were assigned a CD4+, CD8+ or unknown annotation through matching of protein sequences in sorted samples from the same patient. Wilcoxon tests on paired samples were used to test diversity changes from C1D1 to C4D1. TCRdb limited this immuneACCESS table to in-frame rearrangements with V and J called. A share of clones is missing; checked studies link under half to unresolved V genes, and the rest is unexplained. The V and J calls and clone size are taken from that table; D and trimming were inferred from the DNA. This sample is represented by about 62,000 clones; 88% of them were singletons. In total, the top ten clones hold 12% of the sample.

Source: peripheral blood mononuclear cells (PBMCs), taken at baseline. Recombination joined TRBV10-3 with TRBJ1-4; no D gene is confidently identified. This receptor was identified in a human donor with classical Hodgkin lymphoma. The CDR3 is CAIKDRSNEKLFF. The DNA sequence is given as TGTGCCATCAAAGATCGCAGTAATGAAAAACTGTTTTTT.